The 11 T cell receptor beta chains below all came from one sample that was sequenced in a study of identical twins. TCRdb used MiXCR to reprocess the 5' RACE reads, holding one entry per CDR3 protein. The sample yields 500,000 to 650,000 distinct CDR3 sequences, roughly 7.1% seen once. These data also featured in a second study, about yellow fever vaccine responses in identical twins.

Sequenced sample: PBMCs. These receptor sequences come from a woman between 18 and 29 years old in good health.

This clonotype was seen many times. The V call is TRBV7-2, the J call TRBJ2-4; a possible D gene is TRBD1 (6 bases). The CDR3 is 16 amino acids. Per germline, CDR1 SGHTA and CDR2 FQGNSA. The V gene lost 5 bases and the J gene lost 7 bases, with 21 bases spanning the gap. Written as DNA, the CDR3 is TGTGCCAGCAGCCTTATCGGTTCAGGGGCCGGGAACATTCAGTACTTC. Translated, it gives CASSLIGSGAGNIQYF.

The sample holds a few counts of this clonotype. The chain is built from TRBV6-2 or TRBV6-3 and TRBJ2-7; weak D call: TRBD1 (6 bases). Trimming took 7 bases from V and 0 from J, leaving 16 bases between them. CDR1 and CDR2 from the germline V gene are MNHEY and SVGEGT. CDR3 length: 15 residues. This chain's CDR3 is CASTRGANPSYEQYF. CDR3 coding DNA: TGTGCCAGCACCAGGGGTGCGAATCCCTCCTACGAGCAGTACTTC.

Concerning this clonotype: The junction does not match germline at one end; this may be a read error. This chain joins TRBV5-1 and TRBJ2-5, with TRBD2 matching over 10 bases. This CDR3 has 16 amino acids. Germline CDR1 SGHRS, CDR2 YFSETQ. CDR3 in DNA: TGCGCCAGCAGCTTGGCCGTGAGCGGGAGGGAAGAGACCCTGTACTTC. Translation: CASSLAVSGREETLYF. Together with reference TRBV5-1 and TRBJ2-5, the CDR3 gives the full variable domain: KAGVTQTPRYLIKTRGQQVTLSCSPISGHRSVSWYQQTPGQGLQFLFEYFSETQRNKGNFPGRFSGRQFSNSRSEMNVSTLELGDSALYLCASSLAVSGREETLYFGPGTRLLVL.

Of note for this clonotype: This likely comes from a read error, as the CDR3 has no conserved phenylalanine or tryptophan at its end. The chain joins TRBV28 to TRBJ1-2; D perhaps matches TRBD1 (5 bases). CDR3 length: 13 amino acids. V was shortened by 6 bases and J by 2 bases, with 10 bases between the two germline ends. Per germline, CDR1 MDHEN and CDR2 SYDVKM. The CDR3 reads CASRNRTNYGYTY. The CDR3 DNA follows: TGTGCCAGCAGAAACAGGACCAACTATGGCTACACCTAC.

The rearrangement links TRBV5-5 to TRBJ1-2, with D maybe TRBD1 (6 bases). The CDR3 sequence is 13 residues long. Trimming removed 0 bases from V and 7 bases from J, with 10 bases in between. From germline, CDR1 is SGHKS and CDR2 YYEKEE (reference sequence). CDR3 sequence reads: CASSLVTGVGYTF. The CDR3 DNA follows: TGTGCCAGCAGCTTGGTGACAGGTGTTGGCTACACCTTC.

The chain links TRBV7-2 to TRBJ1-6, with 10 nucleotides matching TRBD1. V lost 3 bases, J lost 9 bases, and 2 bases stayed unmatched. The germline CDR1 and CDR2 sequences are SGHTA and FQGNSA. This CDR3 comprises 14 residues. The CDR3 here is CASSLGQGPSPLHF. The CDR3 DNA reads TGTGCCAGCAGCTTGGGACAGGGGCCTTCACCCCTCCACTTT.

The CDR3 is CATSDWGSTDTQYF. The CDR3 DNA reads as TGTGCCACCAGTGACTGGGGGTCCACAGATACGCAGTATTTT. The genes are TRBV24-1 and TRBJ2-3, with D possibly being TRBD1 or TRBD2 (5 bases each). Trimming stripped 4 bases from V and 2 bases from J, with 9 bases between. Per the germline V gene, CDR1 is KGHDR and CDR2 is SFDVKD. The CDR3 spans 14 residues.

V usage is TRBV10-3 and J usage is TRBJ1-6; 7 bases align to TRBD1. J was trimmed by 9 bases and V by 0 bases; bases with no gene match: 5. This CDR3 has 15 residues. The V gene's germline CDR1 is ENHRY and CDR2 SYGVKD. The chain's CDR3 is CAISESDRSRSPLHF. Written as DNA, the CDR3 is TGTGCCATCAGTGAGTCGGACAGGAGTCGTTCACCCCTCCACTTT.

This clonotype was seen a few times. The CDR3 loop reads CATSDLKGLASDTQYF. CDR3 nucleotide sequence: TGTGCCACCAGTGATTTGAAGGGACTAGCCTCAGATACGCAGTATTTT. The chain joins TRBV24-1 to TRBJ2-3, with 9 bases fitting TRBD2. The trim removed 0 bases at V and 4 bases at J, leaving 4 bases unmatched. The CDR3 sequence is 16 residues long. Germline CDR1 KGHDR, CDR2 SFDVKD.

This clonotype turned up a few times. The chain is built from TRBV20-1 and TRBJ1-5; no firm D call. Germline V gene data show CDR1 as DFQATT and CDR2 as SNEGSKA (reference sequence). The CDR3 has 13 residues. V lost 3 bases to trimming and J lost 0 bases, with 6 bases between them. In DNA form, the CDR3 reads TGCAGTGCTAGGGAAAATAGCAATCAGCCCCAGCATTTT. Translation gives CSARENSNQPQHF.

This clonotype was detected ten times or more. The chain uses TRBV29-1 and TRBJ1-1; D unresolved. This CDR3 is built from 15 residues. Trimming removed 4 bases from V and 3 bases from J, with 18 bases in between. CDR1 is SQVTM and CDR2 is ANQGSEA in the germline V gene. The CDR3 loop is CSVVPRLGIHTEAFF. The CDR3 DNA is TGCAGCGTTGTACCCCGGCTGGGGATCCACACTGAAGCTTTCTTT.